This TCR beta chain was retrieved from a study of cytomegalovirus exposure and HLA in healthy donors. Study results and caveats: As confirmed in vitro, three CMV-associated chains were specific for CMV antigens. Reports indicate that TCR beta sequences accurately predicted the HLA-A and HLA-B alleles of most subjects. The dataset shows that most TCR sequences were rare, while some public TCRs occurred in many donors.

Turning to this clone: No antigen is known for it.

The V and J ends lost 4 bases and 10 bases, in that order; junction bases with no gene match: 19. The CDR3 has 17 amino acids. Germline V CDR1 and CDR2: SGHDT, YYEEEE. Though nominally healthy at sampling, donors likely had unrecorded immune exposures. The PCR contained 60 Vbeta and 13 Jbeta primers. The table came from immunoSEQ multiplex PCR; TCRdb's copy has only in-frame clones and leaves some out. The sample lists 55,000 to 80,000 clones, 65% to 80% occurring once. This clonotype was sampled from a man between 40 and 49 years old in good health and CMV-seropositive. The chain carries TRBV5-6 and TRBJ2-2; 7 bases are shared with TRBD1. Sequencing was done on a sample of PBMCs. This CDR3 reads CASSHRTGVLSLPELFF. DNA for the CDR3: TGTGCCAGCAGCCATCGGACAGGCGTGCTGAGTCTCCCGGAGCTGTTTTTT.